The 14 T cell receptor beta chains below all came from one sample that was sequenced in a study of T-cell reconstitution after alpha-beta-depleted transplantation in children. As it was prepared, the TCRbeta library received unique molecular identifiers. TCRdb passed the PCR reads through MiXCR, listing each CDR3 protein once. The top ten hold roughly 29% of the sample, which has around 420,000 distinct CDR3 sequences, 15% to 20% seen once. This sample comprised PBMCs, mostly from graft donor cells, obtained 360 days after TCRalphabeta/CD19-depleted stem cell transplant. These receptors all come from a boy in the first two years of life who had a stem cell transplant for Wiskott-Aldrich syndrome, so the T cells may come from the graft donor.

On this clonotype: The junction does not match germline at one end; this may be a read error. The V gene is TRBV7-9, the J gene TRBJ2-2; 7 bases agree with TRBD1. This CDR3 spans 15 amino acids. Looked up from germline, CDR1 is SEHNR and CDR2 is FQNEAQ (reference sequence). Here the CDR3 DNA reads TGTGTCAGCAGCACCGGGACAGACAGAGGCGGGGAGCTGTTTTTT. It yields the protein CVSSTGTDRGGELFF.

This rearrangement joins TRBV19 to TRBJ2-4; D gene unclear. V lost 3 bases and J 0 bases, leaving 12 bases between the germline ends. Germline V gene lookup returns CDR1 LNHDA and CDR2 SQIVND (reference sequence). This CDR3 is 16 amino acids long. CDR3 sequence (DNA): TGTGCCAGTAGTATCGTTGCTGGATTAGCCAAAAACATTCAGTACTTC. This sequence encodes CASSIVAGLAKNIQYF.

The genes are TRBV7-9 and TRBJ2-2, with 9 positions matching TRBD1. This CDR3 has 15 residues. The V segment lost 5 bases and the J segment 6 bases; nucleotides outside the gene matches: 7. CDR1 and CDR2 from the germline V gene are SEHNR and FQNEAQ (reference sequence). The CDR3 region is CASSLRDREAGELFF. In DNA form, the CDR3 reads TGTGCCAGCAGCCTCCGGGACAGGGAGGCCGGGGAGCTGTTTTTT.

The CDR3: CASSLMLGANPNEQFF. CDR3 bases: TGTGCCAGCAGCTTAATGTTGGGAGCGAACCCCAATGAGCAGTTCTTC. V is TRBV7-2 and J is TRBJ2-1, with a tentative D call TRBD2 (5 bases). CDR3 length equals 16 residues. Trimming removed 2 bases at V and 6 bases at J, with 17 bases between. CDR1 and CDR2 from the germline V gene are SGHTA and FQGNSA.

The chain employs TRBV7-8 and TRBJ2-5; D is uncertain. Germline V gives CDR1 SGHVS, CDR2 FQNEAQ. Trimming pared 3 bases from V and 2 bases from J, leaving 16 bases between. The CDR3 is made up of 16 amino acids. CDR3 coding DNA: TGTGCCAGCAGCTTTCCTCCTTATGGGCGTCAAGAGACCCAGTACTTC. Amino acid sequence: CASSFPPYGRQETQYF.

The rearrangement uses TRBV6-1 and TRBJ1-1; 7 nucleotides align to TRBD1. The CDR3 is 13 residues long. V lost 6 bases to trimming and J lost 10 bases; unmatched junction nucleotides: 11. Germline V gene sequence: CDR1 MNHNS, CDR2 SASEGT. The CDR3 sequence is CASRGGRQGRAFF. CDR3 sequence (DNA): TGTGCCAGCAGGGGGGGACGACAGGGTCGAGCTTTCTTT.

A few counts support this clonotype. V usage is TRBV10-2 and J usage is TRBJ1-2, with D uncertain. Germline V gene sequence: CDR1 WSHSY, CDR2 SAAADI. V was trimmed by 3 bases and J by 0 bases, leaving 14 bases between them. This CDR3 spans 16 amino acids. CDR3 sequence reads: CASSDWGIGPNYGYTF. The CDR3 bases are TGCGCCAGCAGTGATTGGGGTATCGGTCCTAACTATGGCTACACCTTC.

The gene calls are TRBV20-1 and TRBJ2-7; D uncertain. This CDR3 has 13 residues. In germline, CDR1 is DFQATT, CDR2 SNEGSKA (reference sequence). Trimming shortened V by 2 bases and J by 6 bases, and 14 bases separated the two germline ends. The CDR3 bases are TGCAGTGCTAGATCCCCAGGCGTTGGCGAGCAGTACTTC. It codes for CSARSPGVGEQYF.

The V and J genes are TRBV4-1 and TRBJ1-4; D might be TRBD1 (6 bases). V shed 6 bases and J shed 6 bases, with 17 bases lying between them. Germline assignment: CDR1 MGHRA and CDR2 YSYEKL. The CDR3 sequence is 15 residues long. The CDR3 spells CASRDPPGDHEKLFF. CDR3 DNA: TGCGCCAGCAGGGACCCGCCAGGGGATCATGAAAAACTGTTTTTT.

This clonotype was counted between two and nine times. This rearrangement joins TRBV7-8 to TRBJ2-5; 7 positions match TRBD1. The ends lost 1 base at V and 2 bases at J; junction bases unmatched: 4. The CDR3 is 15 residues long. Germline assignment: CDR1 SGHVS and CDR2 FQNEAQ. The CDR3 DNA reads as TGTGCCAGCAGCTTAGGGGAACAGGGGCAAGAGACCCAGTACTTC. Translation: CASSLGEQGQETQYF.

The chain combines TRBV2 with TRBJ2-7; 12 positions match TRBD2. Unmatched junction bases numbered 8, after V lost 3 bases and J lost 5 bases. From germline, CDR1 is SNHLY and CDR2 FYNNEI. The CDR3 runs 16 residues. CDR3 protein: CASSDTSGRLFDEQYF. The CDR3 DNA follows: TGTGCCAGCAGTGACACTAGCGGGAGGCTATTCGACGAGCAGTACTTC.

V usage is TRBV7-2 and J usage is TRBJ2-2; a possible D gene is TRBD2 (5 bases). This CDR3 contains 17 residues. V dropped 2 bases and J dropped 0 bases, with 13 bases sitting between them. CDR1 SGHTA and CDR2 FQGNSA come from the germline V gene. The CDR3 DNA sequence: TGTGCCAGCAGCTTAAAAGTACGGACTTCGAACACCGGGGAGCTGTTTTTT. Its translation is CASSLKVRTSNTGELFF.

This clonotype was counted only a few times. This CDR3 is CSVGGKGEETQYF. CDR3 bases: TGCAGCGTAGGTGGGAAGGGGGAAGAGACCCAGTACTTC. V and J are TRBV29-1 and TRBJ2-5; D may be TRBD1 (6 bases). Germline V gives CDR1 SQVTM, CDR2 ANQGSEA. There are 13 residues in the CDR3. V shed 6 bases and J shed 3 bases, with 14 bases lying between them.

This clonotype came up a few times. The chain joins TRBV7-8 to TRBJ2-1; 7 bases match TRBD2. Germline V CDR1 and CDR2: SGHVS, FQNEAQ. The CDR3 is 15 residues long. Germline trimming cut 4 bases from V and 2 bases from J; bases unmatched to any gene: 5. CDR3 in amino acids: CASSSEREAYNEQFF. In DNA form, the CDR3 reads TGTGCCAGCAGCTCCGAGCGGGAAGCCTACAATGAGCAGTTCTTC.